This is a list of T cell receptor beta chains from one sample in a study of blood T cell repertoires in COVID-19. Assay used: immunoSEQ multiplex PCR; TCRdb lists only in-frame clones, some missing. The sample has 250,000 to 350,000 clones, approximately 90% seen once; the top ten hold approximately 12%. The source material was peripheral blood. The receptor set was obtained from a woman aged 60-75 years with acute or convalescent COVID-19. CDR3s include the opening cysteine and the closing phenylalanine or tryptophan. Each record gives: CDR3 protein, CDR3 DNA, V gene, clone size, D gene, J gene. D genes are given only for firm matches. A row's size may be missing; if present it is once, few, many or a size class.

CASSRGTLNQDEQYF,TGCGCCAGCAGCCGTGGGACTCTGAACCAAGACGAGCAGTACTTC,TRBV5-1,NA,NA,TRBJ2-7
CASSVLAASTDTQYF,TGTGCCAGCAGCGTATTAGCGGCTAGCACAGATACGCAGTATTTT,TRBV9,NA,NA,TRBJ2-3
CASSARTGNTGELFF,TGCGCCAGCAGCGCAAGGACAGGTAACACCGGGGAGCTGTTTTTT,TRBV5-1,NA,TRBD1,TRBJ2-2
CASSLGSRGHTGELFF,TGTGCCAGCAGCTTAGGATCCAGGGGGCACACCGGGGAGCTGTTTTTT,TRBV11-2,NA,TRBD1,TRBJ2-2
CASRTGDTQYF,TGTGCCAGCCGCACAGGAGATACGCAGTATTTT,TRBV18,NA,NA,TRBJ2-3
CASSPFRGSRNNEQFF,TGTGCCAGCAGCCCCTTTCGGGGGAGCAGGAACAATGAGCAGTTCTTC,TRBV6-2/TRBV6-3,NA,NA,TRBJ2-1
CAISASDDSYNEQFF,TGTGCCATCAGTGCTAGCGACGACTCCTACAATGAGCAGTTCTTC,TRBV10-3,NA,NA,TRBJ2-1
CASAPLPGQGLNTEAFF,TGTGCCAGCGCACCGTTGCCGGGACAGGGGTTGAACACTGAAGCTTTCTTT,TRBV28,NA,TRBD1,TRBJ1-1
CAISESRGLAGLYEQYF,TGTGCCATCAGTGAGTCCAGAGGTCTAGCGGGCCTCTACGAGCAGTACTTC,TRBV10-3,NA,TRBD2,TRBJ2-7
CASSPSRSSYNEQFF,TGTGCCAGCTCACCTTCCCGGAGCTCCTACAATGAGCAGTTCTTC,TRBV18,NA,NA,TRBJ2-1
CASSELAGGAEQFF,TGTGCCAGTAGCGAACTAGCGGGGGGCGCTGAGCAGTTCTTC,TRBV19,NA,TRBD2,TRBJ2-1
CSVSGQAYEQYF,TGCAGCGTTTCCGGACAAGCCTACGAGCAGTACTTC,TRBV29-1,NA,NA,TRBJ2-7
CASNTGQSTYEQYF,TGCGCCAGCAACACCGGACAGTCGACCTACGAGCAGTACTTC,TRBV5-1,NA,NA,TRBJ2-7
CASSEALQGRYEQYF,TGTGCCAGCAGTGAAGCGCTTCAGGGGCGGTACGAGCAGTACTTC,TRBV6-1,NA,NA,TRBJ2-7
CAWSGQEGTPQHF,TGTGCCTGGAGCGGACAGGAAGGCACTCCCCAGCATTTT,TRBV30,NA,TRBD1,TRBJ1-5
CASRTGGYNQPQHF,TGTGCCAGCAGGACAGGGGGGTACAATCAGCCCCAGCATTTT,TRBV27,NA,TRBD1,TRBJ1-5
CASRGGSETGNTIYF,TGTGCCAGCCGTGGAGGATCTGAAACGGGAAACACCATATATTTT,TRBV7-9,NA,NA,TRBJ1-3
CASSAGTERWAEAFF,TGTGCCAGCAGCGCCGGGACAGAACGTTGGGCTGAAGCTTTCTTT,TRBV6-4,NA,TRBD1,TRBJ1-1
CASSTQQGSPYEQYF,TGTGCCAGCAGCACACAACAGGGTAGCCCCTACGAGCAGTACTTC,TRBV7-2,once,NA,TRBJ2-7
CASSSQGAGEKLFF,TGCGCCAGCAGTAGTCAGGGGGCGGGGGAAAAACTGTTTTTT,TRBV5-1,NA,TRBD1,TRBJ1-4
CASSPPVRTYEQYF,TGTGCCAGCTCACCACCGGTCAGGACCTACGAGCAGTACTTC,TRBV18,NA,NA,TRBJ2-7
CASSYYRGNEQFF,TGTGCCAGCAGTTACTACAGGGGCAATGAGCAGTTCTTC,TRBV6-5,many,TRBD1,TRBJ2-1
CASRTGQGENTEAFF,TGTGCCAGCAGGACGGGACAGGGGGAGAACACTGAAGCTTTCTTT,TRBV28,NA,TRBD1,TRBJ1-1
CAISDIPSNQPQHF,TGTGCCATCAGTGACATCCCTAGCAATCAGCCCCAGCATTTT,TRBV10-3,NA,NA,TRBJ1-5
CASRPGRDRGSYGYTF,TGTGCCAGTAGGCCGGGCCGAGACAGGGGGAGCTATGGCTACACCTTC,TRBV19,NA,TRBD1,TRBJ1-2
CASSLAVSGYTF,TGTGCCAGCAGCTTGGCAGTCTCTGGCTACACCTTC,TRBV5-6,NA,NA,TRBJ1-2
CATSDYIGGTDTQYF,TGTGCCACCAGTGATTACATCGGGGGCACAGATACGCAGTATTTT,TRBV24-1,NA,NA,TRBJ2-3
CASSLSLWGDQPQHF,TGTGCCAGCAGCTTAAGCCTTTGGGGGGATCAGCCCCAGCATTTT,TRBV7-2,NA,NA,TRBJ1-5
CASSPGANQPQHF,TGTGCCAGCTCACCTGGGGCTAATCAGCCCCAGCATTTT,TRBV18,NA,NA,TRBJ1-5
CASSRRTPGELFF,TGTGCCAGCTCACGGCGGACACCTGGGGAGCTGTTTTTT,TRBV18,NA,NA,TRBJ2-2